The 30 T cell receptor beta chains below come from one sample, sequenced in a study of T cell changes during pregnancy in multiple sclerosis. The method was immunoSEQ multiplex PCR; TCRdb's version includes in-frame clones alone and lacks a portion of them. The table records 40,000 to 45,000 clones, around nine tenths of them present only once. The sequencing used CD4+ T cells from peripheral blood mononuclear cells, collected after pregnancy. These receptors all come from a female donor with multiple sclerosis, enrolled in a pregnancy study.

In its sample, this clone was seen once. The CDR3 is CASSLTSPPDTQYF. For the CDR3, the DNA is TGTGCCAGCAGCTTGACTAGCCCCCCAGATACGCAGTATTTT. The chain employs TRBV5-5 and TRBJ2-3; possible D gene TRBD2, 6 bases. Trimming cost V 1 base and J 4 bases, with 10 bases left between them. This CDR3 is 14 amino acids long. CDR1 and CDR2 (germline): SGHKS, YYEKEE (reference sequence). Full variable domain (missing parts from reference TRBV5-5 and TRBJ2-3): DAGVTQSPTHLIKTRGQQVTLRCSPISGHKSVSWYQQVLGQGPQFIFQYYEKEERGRGNFPDRFSARQFPNYSSELNVNALLLGDSALYLCASSLTSPPDTQYFGPGTRLTVL.

The chain links TRBV6-5 to TRBJ2-7, with D hard to call. The CDR3 is 16 residues long. The V end was cut by 2 bases, the J end by 2 bases, with 16 bases between. The germline V gene has CDR1 MNHEY and CDR2 SVGAGI. The CDR3 DNA follows: TGTGCCAGCAGTTACCTACAGAGTTACGATCCCTACGAGCAGTACTTC. This translates into CASSYLQSYDPYEQYF.

The gene calls are TRBV15 and TRBJ1-6; 7 bases are shared with TRBD1. The V gene end was trimmed by 0 bases and the J gene end by 10 bases; junction bases not matched to a gene: 9. This CDR3 spans 16 amino acids. CDR1 is LNHNV, CDR2 YYDKDF, per germline (reference sequence). Written as DNA, the CDR3 is TGTGCCACCAGCAGAGAGGGCAGGGGGTTTCGATCACCCCTCCACTTT. Encoded protein: CATSREGRGFRSPLHF. Together with reference TRBV15 and TRBJ1-6, the CDR3 gives the full variable domain: DAMVIQNPRYQVTQFGKPVTLSCSQTLNHNVMYWYQQKSSQAPKLLFHYYDKDFNNEADTPDNFQSRRPNTSFCFLDIRSPGLGDTAMYLCATSREGRGFRSPLHFGNGTRLTVT.

The chain uses TRBV15 and TRBJ1-2, with 9 bases lining up with TRBD1. The CDR3 has 14 amino acids. Germline lookup yields CDR1 LNHNV and CDR2 YYDKDF (reference sequence). Losses at the gene ends were 5 bases for V and 7 bases for J; bases not matched to a gene: 8. CDR3 region: CATSLDRGSFGYTF. As DNA, the CDR3 is TGTGCCACCAGCCTAGACAGGGGGTCCTTTGGCTACACCTTC. Based on the CDR3 plus reference TRBV15 and TRBJ1-2, the full variable domain is DAMVIQNPRYQVTQFGKPVTLSCSQTLNHNVMYWYQQKSSQAPKLLFHYYDKDFNNEADTPDNFQSRRPNTSFCFLDIRSPGLGDTAMYLCATSLDRGSFGYTFGSGTRLTVV.

The gene calls are TRBV4-1 and TRBJ2-2; 8 nucleotides match TRBD1. The CDR3 totals 15 residues. V shed 1 base, J shed 5 bases, and the junction held 3 bases outside the gene matches. Germline V gene data show CDR1 as MGHRA and CDR2 as YSYEKL. The CDR3 nucleotides read TGCGCCAGCAGCCAAGGGCAGGGGGCAACCGGGGAGCTGTTTTTT. Residues: CASSQGQGATGELFF.

The V gene is TRBV5-1, the J gene TRBJ2-3, with D possibly matching TRBD2 (6 bases). Germline loops: CDR1 SGHRS, CDR2 YFSETQ. The CDR3 consists of 13 residues. The V end was cut by 9 bases, the J end by 1 base, with 12 bases between. CDR3 residues: CATTWEGTDTQYF. DNA for the CDR3: TGCGCCACAACCTGGGAGGGCACAGATACGCAGTATTTT.

This clone rates as medium-sized. This chain uses TRBV7-9 with TRBJ1-1, with D tentatively TRBD1 (5 bases). Trimming left V 7 bases short and J 4 bases short, with 13 bases between. The CDR3 is made up of 13 amino acids. The germline gives CDR1 SEHNR, CDR2 FQNEAQ (reference sequence). CDR3 DNA: TGTGCCAGCACCTCGGGAGGGACCACTGAAGCTTTCTTT. It specifies CASTSGGTTEAFF. The full variable domain, in which reference TRBV7-9 and TRBJ1-1 provide the parts outside the CDR3, is DTGVSQNPRHKITKRGQNVTFRCDPISEHNRLYWYRQTLGQGPEFLTYFQNEAQLEKSRLLSDRFSAERPKGSFSTLEIQRTEQGDSAMYLCASTSGGTTEAFFGQGTRLTVV.

The rearrangement uses TRBV5-6 and TRBJ1-2; no clear D. Deletions cut 0 bases from V and 8 bases from J, with 11 bases between. Germline-derived CDR1 and CDR2 are SGHDT and YYEEEE. The CDR3 runs to 13 residues. The CDR3 loop is CASSLGPNGGYTF. The DNA of the CDR3 is TGTGCCAGCAGCTTGGGGCCAAACGGGGGCTACACCTTC.

DNA of the CDR3: TGTGCCAGCAGTGATCGGCAGGCCCATGAGCAGTTCTTC. It translates to CASSDRQAHEQFF. J is TRBJ2-1 and V is TRBV25-1; D not certain. Trimming removed 3 bases at V and 8 bases at J, with 11 bases between. The germline CDR1 and CDR2 sequences are MGHDK and SYGVNS. CDR3 length: 13 amino acids.

The rearrangement joins TRBV5-6 to TRBJ1-1, with 9 nucleotides matching TRBD1. The J segment lost 4 bases and the V segment lost 5 bases, leaving 12 bases of the junction unmatched. This CDR3 region has 16 residues. Per germline, CDR1 SGHDT and CDR2 YYEEEE. CDR3 protein: CASRSVGRDRVTEAFF. Written as DNA, the CDR3 is TGTGCCAGCAGGTCGGTCGGCCGGGACAGGGTCACTGAAGCTTTCTTT.

This clone was picked up a small number of times. This sequence joins TRBV28 and TRBJ1-1; no clear D gene. The CDR3 loop spans 18 amino acids. Germline CDR1 MDHEN, CDR2 SYDVKM. The V end was cut by 4 bases, the J end by 0 bases, with 21 bases between. The CDR3 DNA reads as TGTGCCAGCAGTTCACCCCCGTACAGTCGTCTCATGAACACTGAAGCTTTCTTT. It specifies CASSSPPYSRLMNTEAFF.

V and J are TRBV7-9 and TRBJ2-7; D might be TRBD2 (7 bases). V was shortened by 3 bases and J by 1 base, with 13 bases between the two germline ends. The CDR3 is 15 residues long. Germline V gene data show CDR1 as SEHNR and CDR2 as FQNEAQ (reference sequence). In DNA form, the CDR3 reads TGTGCCAGCAGCTTTAAAGGGGGGGATTCCTACGAGCAGTACTTC. Protein: CASSFKGGDSYEQYF.

The V gene is TRBV7-3, the J gene TRBJ2-3; 10 positions agree with TRBD2. Trimming cost V 5 bases and J 4 bases; bases outside gene matches: 9. The CDR3 consists of 16 residues. CDR1 and CDR2 (germline): SGHTA, FQGTGA. CDR3 region: CASSPIAGGPSDTQYF. Written as DNA, the CDR3 is TGTGCCAGCAGCCCTATAGCGGGGGGCCCCTCAGATACGCAGTATTTT.

The chain uses TRBV5-4 and TRBJ2-7; D might be TRBD2 (6 bases). V was trimmed by 0 bases and J by 3 bases, leaving 10 bases between them. Germline CDR1 SGHNT, CDR2 YYREEE (reference sequence). CDR3 length equals 14 residues. The CDR3 region is CASSLGGTGYEQYF. The DNA for the CDR3 is TGTGCCAGCAGCTTGGGCGGGACGGGCTACGAGCAGTACTTC.

The chain carries TRBV7-2 and TRBJ2-4; D is perhaps TRBD2 (6 bases). The V end was cut by 6 bases, the J end by 1 base, with 16 bases between. The CDR3 spans 16 residues. The germline gives CDR1 SGHTA, CDR2 FQGNSA. The CDR3 loop reads CASRTPTGRAKNIQYF. For the CDR3, the DNA is TGTGCCAGCAGAACCCCTACGGGGAGGGCCAAAAACATTCAGTACTTC.

The rearrangement uses TRBV7-8 and TRBJ1-1; maybe TRBD1 (6 bases). The CDR3 runs to 14 residues. With 4 bases removed from V and 0 bases from J, the gap between germline ends came to 9 bases. Germline CDR1 reads SGHVS; CDR2 reads FQNEAQ. The DNA for the CDR3 is TGTGCCAGCAGCTCCAGGACAGTGAACACTGAAGCTTTCTTT. Translating it yields CASSSRTVNTEAFF.

This chain links TRBV10-3 with TRBJ1-1; D is undetermined. V dropped 1 base and J dropped 5 bases, with 14 bases sitting between them. Germline assignment: CDR1 ENHRY and CDR2 SYGVKD. CDR3 length equals 15 residues. The chain's CDR3 is CAISEYWPIDTEAFF. The CDR3 bases are TGTGCCATCAGTGAGTATTGGCCAATTGATACTGAAGCTTTCTTT.

This clone occurred a few times. The chain combines TRBV30 with TRBJ2-3; D unclear. The CDR3 is made up of 13 amino acids. Germline V lookup: CDR1 GTSNPN, CDR2 SVGIG (reference sequence). Trimming removed 3 bases at V and 4 bases at J, with 11 bases between. The CDR3 loop is CAWSVRRADTQYF. The CDR3 nucleotides are TGTGCCTGGAGCGTGCGCCGGGCAGATACGCAGTATTTT.

V usage is TRBV4-3 and J usage is TRBJ1-4, with D possibly TRBD1 on 6 matching bases. V was shortened by 0 bases and J by 7 bases, with 15 bases between the two germline ends. Germline lookup yields CDR1 LGHNA and CDR2 YSLEER. The CDR3 is 16 amino acids. CDR3: CASSQDHTGFGEKLFF. Here the CDR3 DNA reads TGCGCCAGCAGCCAAGATCACACAGGGTTCGGTGAAAAACTGTTTTTT.

V is TRBV28 and J is TRBJ2-5, with 13 positions matching TRBD2. CDR1 and CDR2 from the germline V gene are MDHEN and SYDVKM. The CDR3 covers 15 residues. The trim removed 6 bases at V and 2 bases at J, leaving 3 bases unmatched. The CDR3: CASSQGLAGQETQYF. In DNA form, the CDR3 reads TGTGCCAGCAGCCAGGGACTAGCGGGGCAAGAGACCCAGTACTTC.

The rearrangement links TRBV7-9 to TRBJ1-1; D is ambiguous. Germline-derived CDR1 and CDR2 are SEHNR and FQNEAQ (reference sequence). The CDR3 length is 13 residues. The V gene lost 3 bases and the J gene lost 4 bases, with 9 bases spanning the gap. This chain's CDR3 is CASSFEGGTEAFF. CDR3 sequence (DNA): TGTGCCAGCAGCTTCGAGGGAGGCACTGAAGCTTTCTTT.

This rearrangement joins TRBV5-1 to TRBJ2-3; a weak D match, TRBD2 (6 bases). Germline lookup yields CDR1 SGHRS and CDR2 YFSETQ. Trimming shortened V by 4 bases and J by 0 bases, and 9 bases separated the two germline ends. The CDR3 has 14 amino acids. The CDR3 reads CASSPEGSTDTQYF. CDR3 nucleotide sequence: TGCGCCAGCAGCCCGGAGGGGAGCACAGATACGCAGTATTTT. Full variable domain (missing parts from reference TRBV5-1 and TRBJ2-3): KAGVTQTPRYLIKTRGQQVTLSCSPISGHRSVSWYQQTPGQGLQFLFEYFSETQRNKGNFPGRFSGRQFSNSRSEMNVSTLELGDSALYLCASSPEGSTDTQYFGPGTRLTVL.

The V call is TRBV5-1, the J call TRBJ2-1; 9 nucleotides line up with TRBD1. Looked up from germline, CDR1 is SGHRS and CDR2 is YFSETQ. The CDR3 is 16 amino acids. The V and J ends lost 4 bases and 6 bases, in that order; junction bases with no gene match: 11. Here the CDR3 reads CASSPIGQGMGNEQFF. For the CDR3, the DNA is TGCGCCAGCAGCCCCATCGGACAGGGGATGGGCAATGAGCAGTTCTTC.

The DNA of the CDR3 is TGTGCCAGCAGCCCAACTAGCCGCTCTTACAATGAGCAGTTCTTC. Its protein product is CASSPTSRSYNEQFF. This chain links TRBV6-6 with TRBJ2-1; the D gene is possibly TRBD2 (6 bases). The CDR3 totals 15 residues. Trimming cost V 6 bases and J 4 bases, with 16 bases left between them. Germline loops: CDR1 MNHNY, CDR2 SVGAGI (reference sequence).

About this clone itself: This sample also contains other DNA sequences that code for the same CDR3. This chain links TRBV7-9 with TRBJ2-1; 8 bases fit TRBD2. The CDR3 is made up of 16 amino acids. In germline, CDR1 is SEHNR, CDR2 FQNEAQ (reference sequence). The junction had 7 bases not matched to a gene; V was cut back by 2 bases and J by 4 bases. The CDR3 region has the DNA TGTGCCAGCAGCTTATCCCTAGCGGGTTCATACAATGAGCAGTTCTTC. Protein: CASSLSLAGSYNEQFF.

This chain joins TRBV5-5 and TRBJ1-6, with 8 nucleotides matching TRBD1. V lost 3 bases, J lost 9 bases, and 14 bases stayed unmatched. Germline V lookup: CDR1 SGHKS, CDR2 YYEKEE (reference sequence). The CDR3 runs to 17 residues. The CDR3 loop is CASSSRGQGTWGSPLHF. CDR3 nucleotides: TGTGCCAGCAGCTCTCGTGGACAGGGCACTTGGGGTTCACCCCTCCACTTT.

The chain links TRBV9 to TRBJ1-5; 7 bases map to TRBD1. J lost 8 bases, V lost 0 bases, and 8 bases had no gene match. Germline CDR1 SGDLS, CDR2 YYNGEE. This CDR3 has 15 amino acids. In DNA, the CDR3 is TGTGCCAGCAGCGTAGACGGGACAGACCTTAAGCCCCAGCATTTT. Amino acid sequence: CASSVDGTDLKPQHF.

The sample holds a few counts of this clone. The genes are TRBV7-4 and TRBJ1-6; tentatively, D is TRBD1 (5 bases). The germline V gene encodes CDR1 SGHVT and CDR2 SQSDAQ. Trimming stripped 2 bases from V and 9 bases from J, with 8 bases between. The CDR3 consists of 13 residues. DNA of the CDR3: TGTGCCAGCAGCTTATGCGGGACTTCACCCCTCCACTTT. It specifies CASSLCGTSPLHF.

V is TRBV6-5 and J is TRBJ2-7; 10 nucleotides match TRBD1. J gave up 1 base and V 8 bases, and 2 bases lay outside the gene matches. The CDR3 has 13 amino acids. CDR1 and CDR2 (germline): MNHEY, SVGAGI. The CDR3 DNA reads as TGTGCCAGCGAGGGACAGGGGTCCTACGAGCAGTACTTC. It translates to CASEGQGSYEQYF.

With regard to this clone: One end of the junction is discordant with germline, which a read error may explain. The chain couples TRBV5-5 to TRBJ1-1; 7 positions match TRBD1. This CDR3 has 15 residues. Germline assignment: CDR1 SGHKS and CDR2 YYEKEE (reference sequence). CDR3 in DNA: TGTGCCAGCAGCCCTAATACAGGGGTGAAAACTGAAGCTTTCTTT. Its protein product is CASSPNTGVKTEAFF.